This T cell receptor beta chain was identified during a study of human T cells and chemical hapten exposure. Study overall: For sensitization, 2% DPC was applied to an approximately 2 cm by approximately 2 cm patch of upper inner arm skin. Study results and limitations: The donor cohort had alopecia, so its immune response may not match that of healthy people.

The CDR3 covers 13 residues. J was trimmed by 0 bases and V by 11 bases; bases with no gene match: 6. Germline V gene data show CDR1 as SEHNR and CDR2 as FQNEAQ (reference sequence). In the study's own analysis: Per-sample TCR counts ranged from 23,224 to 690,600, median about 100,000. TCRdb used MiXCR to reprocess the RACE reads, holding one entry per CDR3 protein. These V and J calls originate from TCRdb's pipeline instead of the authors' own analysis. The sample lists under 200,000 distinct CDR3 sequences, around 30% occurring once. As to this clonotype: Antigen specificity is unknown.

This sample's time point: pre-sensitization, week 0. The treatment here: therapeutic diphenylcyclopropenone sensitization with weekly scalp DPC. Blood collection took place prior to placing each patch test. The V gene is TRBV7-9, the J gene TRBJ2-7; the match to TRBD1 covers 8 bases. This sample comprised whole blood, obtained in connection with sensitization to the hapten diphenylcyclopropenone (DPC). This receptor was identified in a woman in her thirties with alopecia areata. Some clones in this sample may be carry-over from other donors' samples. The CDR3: CASEGQGSYEQYF. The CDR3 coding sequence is TGTGCCTCAGAAGGACAGGGCTCCTACGAGCAGTACTTC.